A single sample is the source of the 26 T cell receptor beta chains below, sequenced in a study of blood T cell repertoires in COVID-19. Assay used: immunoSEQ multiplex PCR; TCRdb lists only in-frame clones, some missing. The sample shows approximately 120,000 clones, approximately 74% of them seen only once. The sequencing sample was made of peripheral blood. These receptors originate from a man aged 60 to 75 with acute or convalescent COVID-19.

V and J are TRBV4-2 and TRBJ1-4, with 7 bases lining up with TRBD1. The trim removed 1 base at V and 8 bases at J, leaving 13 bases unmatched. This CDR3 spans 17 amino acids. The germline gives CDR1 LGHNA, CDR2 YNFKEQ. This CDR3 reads CASSQVPSGGSYEKLFF. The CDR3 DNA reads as TGTGCCAGCAGCCAAGTCCCATCAGGGGGTTCGTACGAAAAACTGTTTTTT.

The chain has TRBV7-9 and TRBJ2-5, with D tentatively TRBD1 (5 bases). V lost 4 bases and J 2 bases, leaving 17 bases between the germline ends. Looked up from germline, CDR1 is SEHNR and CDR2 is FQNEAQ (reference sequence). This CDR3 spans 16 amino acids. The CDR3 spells CASSYPRDTRQETQYF. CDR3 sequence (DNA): TGTGCCAGCAGCTACCCCAGGGATACTCGTCAAGAGACCCAGTACTTC.

The CDR3 is CASSPLTGAADTQYF. Here the CDR3 DNA reads TGTGCCAGCAGCCCCCTCACGGGAGCTGCAGATACGCAGTATTTT. V and J are TRBV3-1 (or the pseudogene TRBV3-2) and TRBJ2-3; tentatively, D is TRBD2 (6 bases). Trimming cost V 4 bases and J 4 bases, with 15 bases left between them. This CDR3 comprises 15 residues. Germline V CDR1 and CDR2: LGHDT, YNNKEL (reference sequence).

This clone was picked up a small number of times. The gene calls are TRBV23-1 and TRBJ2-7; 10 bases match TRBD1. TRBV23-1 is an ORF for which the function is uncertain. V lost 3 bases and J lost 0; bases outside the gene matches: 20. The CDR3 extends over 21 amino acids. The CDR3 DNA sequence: TGCGCCAGCAGTCATTGGGATTCCGGGACAGGGGACTATCTCTTCTCCTACGAGCAGTACTTC. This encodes CASSHWDSGTGDYLFSYEQYF.

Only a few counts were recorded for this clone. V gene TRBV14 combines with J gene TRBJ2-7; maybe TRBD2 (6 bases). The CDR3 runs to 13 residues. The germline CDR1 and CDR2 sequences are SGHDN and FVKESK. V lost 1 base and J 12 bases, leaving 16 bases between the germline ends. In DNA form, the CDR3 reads TGTGCCAGCAGCCAAGTGATAGGGAGGCGTCCGTACTTC. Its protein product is CASSQVIGRRPYF.

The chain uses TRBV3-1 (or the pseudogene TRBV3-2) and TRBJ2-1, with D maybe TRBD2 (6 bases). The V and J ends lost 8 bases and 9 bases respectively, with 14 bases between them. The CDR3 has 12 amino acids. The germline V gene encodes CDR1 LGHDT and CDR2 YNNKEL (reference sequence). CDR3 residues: CASGMRDREQFF. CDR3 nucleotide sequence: TGTGCCAGCGGTATGCGGGACCGTGAGCAGTTCTTC.

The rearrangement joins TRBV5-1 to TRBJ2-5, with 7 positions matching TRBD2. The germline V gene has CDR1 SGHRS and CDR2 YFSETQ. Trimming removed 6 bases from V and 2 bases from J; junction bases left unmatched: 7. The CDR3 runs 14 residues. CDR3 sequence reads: CASKLLAQQETQYF. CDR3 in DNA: TGCGCCAGCAAACTACTAGCGCAACAAGAGACCCAGTACTTC.

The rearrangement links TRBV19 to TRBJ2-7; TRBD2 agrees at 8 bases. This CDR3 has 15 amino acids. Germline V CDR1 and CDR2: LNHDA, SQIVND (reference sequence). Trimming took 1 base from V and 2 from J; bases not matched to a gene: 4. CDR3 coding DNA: TGTGCCAGTAGTATAGTGAGCGGGGGCGCCTACGAGCAGTACTTC. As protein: CASSIVSGGAYEQYF.

In DNA, the CDR3 is TGCGCCAGCAGCCGGGACAGCTCCTTGTCCTATGGCTACACCTTC. Amino acid sequence: CASSRDSSLSYGYTF. This chain joins TRBV10-2 and TRBJ1-2; 7 bases line up with TRBD1. The CDR3 is 15 residues long. V shed 6 bases, J shed 4 bases, and the junction held 11 bases outside the gene matches. The germline V gene has CDR1 WSHSY and CDR2 SAAADI.

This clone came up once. CDR3 protein: CASSVDDHRGTETQYF. In DNA form, the CDR3 reads TGTGCCAGCAGCGTAGATGACCACAGGGGAACGGAGACCCAGTACTTC. V is TRBV9 and J is TRBJ2-5; 7 bases map to TRBD1. Germline trimming cut 0 bases from V and 5 bases from J; bases unmatched to any gene: 10. From germline, CDR1 is SGDLS and CDR2 YYNGEE. This CDR3 has 16 residues.

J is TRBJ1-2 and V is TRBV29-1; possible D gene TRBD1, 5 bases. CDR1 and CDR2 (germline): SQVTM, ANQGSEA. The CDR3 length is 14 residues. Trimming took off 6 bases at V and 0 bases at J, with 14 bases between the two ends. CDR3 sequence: CSVEGTVTNYGYTF. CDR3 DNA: TGCAGCGTGGAGGGGACGGTAACTAACTATGGCTACACCTTC.

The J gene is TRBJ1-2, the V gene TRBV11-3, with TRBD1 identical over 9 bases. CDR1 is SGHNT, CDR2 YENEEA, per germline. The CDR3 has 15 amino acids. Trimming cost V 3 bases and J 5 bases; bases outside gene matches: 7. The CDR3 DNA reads TGTGCCAGCAGCTTGAGGGGAGACAGGGGGTATGGCTACACCTTC. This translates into CASSLRGDRGYGYTF.

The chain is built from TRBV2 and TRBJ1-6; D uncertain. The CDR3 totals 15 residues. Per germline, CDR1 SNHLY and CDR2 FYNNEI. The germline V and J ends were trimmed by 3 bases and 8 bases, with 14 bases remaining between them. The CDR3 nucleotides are TGTGCCAGCAGTGACCGGGTCCCCCATGATTCACCCCTCCACTTT. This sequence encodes CASSDRVPHDSPLHF.

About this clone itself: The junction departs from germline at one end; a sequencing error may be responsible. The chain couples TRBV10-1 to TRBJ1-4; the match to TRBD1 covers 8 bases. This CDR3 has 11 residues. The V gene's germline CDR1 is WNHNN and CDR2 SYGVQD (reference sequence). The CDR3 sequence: CASESPGQDPF. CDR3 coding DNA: TGCGCCAGCGAATCGCCGGGACAGGATCCTTTT.

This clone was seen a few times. The CDR3 DNA reads TGTTTCCGACTAGCGGGAGCCCAGGTAACCTACGAGCAGTACTTC. It translates to CFRLAGAQVTYEQYF. The gene calls are TRBV24-1 and TRBJ2-7, with TRBD2 matching over 12 bases. From germline, CDR1 is KGHDR and CDR2 SFDVKD. This CDR3 region has 15 residues.

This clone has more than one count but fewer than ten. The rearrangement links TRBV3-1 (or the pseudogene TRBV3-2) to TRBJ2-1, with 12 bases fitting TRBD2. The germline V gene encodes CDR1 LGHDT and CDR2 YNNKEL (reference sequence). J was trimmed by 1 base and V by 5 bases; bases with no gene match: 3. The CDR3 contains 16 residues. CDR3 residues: CASSITSGRSYNEQFF. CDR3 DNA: TGTGCCAGCAGCATTACTAGCGGGAGGTCCTACAATGAGCAGTTCTTC.

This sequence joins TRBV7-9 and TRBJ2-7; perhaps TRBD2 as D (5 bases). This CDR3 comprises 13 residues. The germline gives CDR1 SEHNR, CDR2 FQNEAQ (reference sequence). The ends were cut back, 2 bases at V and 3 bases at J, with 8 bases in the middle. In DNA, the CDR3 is TGTGCCAGCAGCTTACGGGGAAACTACGAGCAGTACTTC. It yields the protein CASSLRGNYEQYF.

The CDR3 spells CASSIDRQGAIPFF. The DNA of the CDR3 is TGTGCCAGTAGTATAGATCGCCAGGGGGCTATTCCTTTCTTT. J is TRBJ1-1 and V is TRBV19; TRBD1 matches 8 bases. V shed 0 bases and J 12 bases; nucleotides not matched to a gene: 9. CDR1 and CDR2 (germline): LNHDA, SQIVND (reference sequence). The CDR3 covers 14 residues.

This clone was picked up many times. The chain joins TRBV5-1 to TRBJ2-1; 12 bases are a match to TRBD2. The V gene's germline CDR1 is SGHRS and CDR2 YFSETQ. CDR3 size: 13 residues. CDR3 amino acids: CASGTSGPNEQFF. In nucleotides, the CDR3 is TGCGCATCGGGGACTAGCGGGCCAAATGAGCAGTTCTTC. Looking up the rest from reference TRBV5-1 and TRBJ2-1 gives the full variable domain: KAGVTQTPRYLIKTRGQQVTLSCSPISGHRSVSWYQQTPGQGLQFLFEYFSETQRNKGNFPGRFSGRQFSNSRSEMNVSTLELGDSALYLCASGTSGPNEQFFGPGTRLTVL.

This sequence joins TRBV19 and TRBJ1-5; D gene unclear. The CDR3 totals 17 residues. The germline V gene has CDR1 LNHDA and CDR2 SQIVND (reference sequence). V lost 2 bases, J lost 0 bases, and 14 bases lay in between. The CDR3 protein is CASSIRGGVYSNQPQHF. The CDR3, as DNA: TGTGCCAGTAGTATACGGGGTGGGGTCTATAGCAATCAGCCCCAGCATTTT.

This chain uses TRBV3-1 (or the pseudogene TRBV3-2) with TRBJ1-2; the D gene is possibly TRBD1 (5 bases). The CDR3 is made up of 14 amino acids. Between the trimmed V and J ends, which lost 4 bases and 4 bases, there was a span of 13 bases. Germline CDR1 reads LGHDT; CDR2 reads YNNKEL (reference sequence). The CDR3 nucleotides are TGTGCCAGCAGCCCCCTAGGAGGGGTCTATGGCTACACCTTC. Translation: CASSPLGGVYGYTF.

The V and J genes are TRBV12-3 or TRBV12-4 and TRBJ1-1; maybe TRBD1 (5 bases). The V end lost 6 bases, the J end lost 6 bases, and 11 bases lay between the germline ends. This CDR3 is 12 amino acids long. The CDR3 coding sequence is TGTGCCAGCAGGGGGCGTAGGGCTGAAGCTTTCTTT. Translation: CASRGRRAEAFF.

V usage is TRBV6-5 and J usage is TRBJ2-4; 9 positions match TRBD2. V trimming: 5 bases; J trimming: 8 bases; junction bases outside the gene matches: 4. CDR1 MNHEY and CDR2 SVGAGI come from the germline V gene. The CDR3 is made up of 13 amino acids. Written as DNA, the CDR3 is TGTGCCAGCAGTCCAAGCGGGAGGCACATTCAGTACTTC. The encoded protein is CASSPSGRHIQYF.

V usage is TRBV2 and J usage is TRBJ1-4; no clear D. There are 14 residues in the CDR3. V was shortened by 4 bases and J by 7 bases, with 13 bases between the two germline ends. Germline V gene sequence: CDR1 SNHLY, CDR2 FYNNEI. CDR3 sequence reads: CASSVGRRSEKLFF. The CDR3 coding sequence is TGTGCCAGCAGTGTGGGCAGGAGGAGTGAAAAACTGTTTTTT.

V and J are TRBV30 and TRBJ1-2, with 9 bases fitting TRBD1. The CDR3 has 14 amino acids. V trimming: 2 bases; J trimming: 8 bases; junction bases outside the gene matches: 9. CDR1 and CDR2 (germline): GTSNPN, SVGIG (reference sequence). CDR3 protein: CAWSTGQGILGYTF. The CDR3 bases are TGTGCCTGGAGTACCGGACAGGGGATACTCGGCTACACCTTC.

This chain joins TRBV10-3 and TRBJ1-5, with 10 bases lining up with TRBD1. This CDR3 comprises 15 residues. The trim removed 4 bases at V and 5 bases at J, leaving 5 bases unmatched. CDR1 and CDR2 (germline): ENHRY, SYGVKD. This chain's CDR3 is CAISGRQGADQPQHF. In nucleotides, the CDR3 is TGTGCCATCAGTGGACGACAGGGGGCAGATCAGCCCCAGCATTTT.